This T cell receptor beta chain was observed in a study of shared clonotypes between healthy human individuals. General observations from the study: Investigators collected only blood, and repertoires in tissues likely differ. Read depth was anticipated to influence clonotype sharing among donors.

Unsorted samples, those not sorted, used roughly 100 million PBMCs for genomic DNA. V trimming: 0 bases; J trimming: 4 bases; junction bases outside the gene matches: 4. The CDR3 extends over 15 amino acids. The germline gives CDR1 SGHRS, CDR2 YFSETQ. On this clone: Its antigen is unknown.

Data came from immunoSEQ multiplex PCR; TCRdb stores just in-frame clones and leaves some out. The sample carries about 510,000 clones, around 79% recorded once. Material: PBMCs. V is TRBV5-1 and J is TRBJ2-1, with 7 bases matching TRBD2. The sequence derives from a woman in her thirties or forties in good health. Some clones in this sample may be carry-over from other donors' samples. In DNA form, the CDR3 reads TGCGCCAGCAGCTTGGGGCGGGAGTGGTACAATGAGCAGTTCTTC. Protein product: CASSLGREWYNEQFF.